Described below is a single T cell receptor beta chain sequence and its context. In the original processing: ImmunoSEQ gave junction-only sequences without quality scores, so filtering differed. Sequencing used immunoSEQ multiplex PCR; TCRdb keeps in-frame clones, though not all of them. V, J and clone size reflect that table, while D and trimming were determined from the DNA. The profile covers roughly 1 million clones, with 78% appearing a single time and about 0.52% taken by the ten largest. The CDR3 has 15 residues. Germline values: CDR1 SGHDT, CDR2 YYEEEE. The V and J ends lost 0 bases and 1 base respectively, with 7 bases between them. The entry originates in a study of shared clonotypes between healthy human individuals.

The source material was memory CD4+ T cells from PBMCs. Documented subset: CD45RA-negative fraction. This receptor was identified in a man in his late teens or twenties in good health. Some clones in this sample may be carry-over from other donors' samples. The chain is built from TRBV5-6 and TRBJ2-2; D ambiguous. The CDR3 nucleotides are TGTGCCAGCAGCTTGGTTACCGTGAACACCGGGGAGCTGTTTTTT. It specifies CASSLVTVNTGELFF.